The 4 T cell receptor beta chains in this list originate from one sample, sequenced in a study of blood T cell repertoires in COVID-19. Generated by immunoSEQ multiplex PCR, the TCRdb table keeps only in-frame clones and is missing some. The data contain 40,000 to 50,000 clones, around nine tenths of them seen just once; the ten biggest clones take up around a fifth. Sample: peripheral blood. The source of these receptors is a man over 45 with active COVID-19.

The V call is TRBV12-3 or TRBV12-4, the J call TRBJ2-3; tentative D call: TRBD2 (6 bases). The CDR3 runs 13 residues. Between the trimmed V and J ends, which lost 1 base and 6 bases, there was a span of 8 bases. The CDR3: CASSLGGEDTQYF. The CDR3 nucleotides read TGTGCCAGCAGTTTAGGGGGGGAGGATACGCAGTATTTT.

The chain carries TRBV21-1 and TRBJ1-5; TRBD1, the table's D call, lacks a check against the DNA. TRBV21-1 is designated a pseudogene. The CDR3 runs 15 residues. CDR3 region: CASSKVPQGSQPQHF. Written as DNA, the CDR3 is TGTGCCAGCAGCAAAGTTCCTCAGGGGAGTCAGCCCCAGCATTTT.

This chain connects TRBV4-2 to TRBJ1-6; D remains ambiguous. The CDR3 is made up of 14 amino acids. Trimming pared 5 bases from V and 9 bases from J, leaving 14 bases between. Per the germline V gene, CDR1 is LGHNA and CDR2 is YNFKEQ. Here the CDR3 DNA reads TGTGCCAGCAGCGACGGGAGCCTTTCTTCACCCCTCCACTTT. Protein product: CASSDGSLSSPLHF.

The V call is TRBV29-1, the J call TRBJ2-3, with D unclear. Deletions cut 5 bases from V and 6 bases from J, with 6 bases between. Germline CDR1 and CDR2: SQVTM and ANQGSEA. The CDR3 length is 10 residues. CDR3 sequence: CSVHSDTQYF. CDR3 sequence (DNA): TGCAGCGTTCACTCGGATACGCAGTATTTT.